Presented here are 2 T cell receptor beta chains from one specimen sequenced in a study of CD8 T cells in Susac syndrome. Reverse transcription used roughly 0.45 to 1 ug RNA and random hexamers. Via MiXCR, TCRdb re-called the immunoSEQ multiplex PCR reads, giving one row per CDR3 protein. The sample holds some 170,000 distinct CDR3 sequences, about 95% seen once. What was sequenced was CD4+ T cells from PBMCs. The receptors here all came from a human donor in good health.

The genes are TRBV3-1 and TRBJ1-3, with a tentative D call TRBD1 (6 bases). The ends were cut back, 5 bases at V and 0 bases at J, with 11 bases in the middle. Per the germline V gene, CDR1 is LGHDT and CDR2 is YNNKEL (reference sequence). The CDR3 has 15 residues. This chain's CDR3 is CASSTDRRSGNTIYF. CDR3 sequence (DNA): TGTGCCAGCAGCACGGACAGACGCTCTGGAAACACCATATATTTT. The full variable domain, with the rest looked up from reference TRBV3-1 and TRBJ1-3, is DTAVSQTPKYLVTQMGNDKSIKCEQNLGHDTMYWYKQDSKKFLKIMFSYNNKELIINETVPNRFSPKSPDKAHLNLHINSLELGDSAVYFCASSTDRRSGNTIYFGEGSWLTVV.

The rearrangement uses TRBV30 and TRBJ2-5; D unclear. The CDR3 consists of 15 residues. The germline gives CDR1 GTSNPN, CDR2 SVGIG (reference sequence). The germline V and J ends were trimmed by 2 bases and 0 bases, with 13 bases remaining between them. The CDR3: CAWSPWAPYQETQYF. CDR3 nucleotides: TGTGCCTGGAGTCCATGGGCGCCGTACCAAGAGACCCAGTACTTC. Filled out from reference TRBV30 and TRBJ2-5, the complete variable domain reads SQTIHQWPATLVQPVGSPLSLECTVEGTSNPNLYWYRQAAGRGLQLLFYSVGIGQISSEVPQNLSASRPQDRQFILSSKKLLLSDSGFYLCAWSPWAPYQETQYFGPGTRLLVL.